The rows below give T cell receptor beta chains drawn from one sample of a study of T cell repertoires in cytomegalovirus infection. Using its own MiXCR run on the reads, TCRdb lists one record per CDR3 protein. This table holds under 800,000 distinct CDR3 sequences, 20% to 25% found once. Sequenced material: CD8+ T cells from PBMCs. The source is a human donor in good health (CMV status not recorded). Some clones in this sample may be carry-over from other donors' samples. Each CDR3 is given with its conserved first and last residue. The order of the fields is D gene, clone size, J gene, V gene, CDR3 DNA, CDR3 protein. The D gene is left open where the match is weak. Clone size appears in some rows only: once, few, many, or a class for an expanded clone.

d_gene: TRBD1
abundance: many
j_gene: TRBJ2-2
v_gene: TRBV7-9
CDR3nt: TGTGCCAGCAGCTTTACAGGGGACACCGGGGAGCTGTTTTTT
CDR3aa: CASSFTGDTGELFF

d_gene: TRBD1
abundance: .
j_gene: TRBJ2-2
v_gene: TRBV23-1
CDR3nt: TGCGCCAGCAGTCCGCGGACAGGGGACACCGGGGAGCTGTTTTTT
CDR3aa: CASSPRTGDTGELFF

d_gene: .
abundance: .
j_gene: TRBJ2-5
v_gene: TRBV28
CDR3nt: TGTGCCAGCAGTCCGACAGGCGGGTTAATTGAAGAGACCCAGTACTTC
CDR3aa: CASSPTGGLIEETQYF

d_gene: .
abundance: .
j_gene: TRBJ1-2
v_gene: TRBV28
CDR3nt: TGTGCCAGCAGTTTTGGTCTCGGGAACTATGGCTACACCTTC
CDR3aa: CASSFGLGNYGYTF

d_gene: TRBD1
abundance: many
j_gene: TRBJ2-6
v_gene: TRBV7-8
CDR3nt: TGTGCCAGCAGCTTAGCGAGACAGGGCTCTGGGGCCAACGTCCTGACTTTC
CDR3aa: CASSLARQGSGANVLTF

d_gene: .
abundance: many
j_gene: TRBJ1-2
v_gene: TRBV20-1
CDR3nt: TGCAGTGCTAGACCGCGGGCCCTCAACTATGGCTACACCTTC
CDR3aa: CSARPRALNYGYTF

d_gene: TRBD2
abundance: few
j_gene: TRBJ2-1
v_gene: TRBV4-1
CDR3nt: TGCGCCAGCAGCCTGACTAGCGGGGTTGACAATGAGCAGTTCTTC
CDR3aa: CASSLTSGVDNEQFF

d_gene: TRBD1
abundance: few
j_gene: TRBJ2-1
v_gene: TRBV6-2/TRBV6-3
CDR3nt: TGTGCCAGCAGTTACCCGCGGACAGGGGGCTCCTACAATGAGCAGTTCTTC
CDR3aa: CASSYPRTGGSYNEQFF

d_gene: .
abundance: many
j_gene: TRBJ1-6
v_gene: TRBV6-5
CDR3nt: TGTGCCAGCAGTTACGTGGACAGTGACAATTCACCCCTCCACTTT
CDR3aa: CASSYVDSDNSPLHF

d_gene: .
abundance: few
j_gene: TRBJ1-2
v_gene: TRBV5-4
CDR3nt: TGTGCCAGCAGCTTGACTGGGGACGGGAACTATGGCTACACCTTC
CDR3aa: CASSLTGDGNYGYTF

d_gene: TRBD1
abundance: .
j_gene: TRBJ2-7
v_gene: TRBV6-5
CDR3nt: TGTGCCAGCAGTTACTTGACAGGGGGTTTATACGAGCAGTACTTC
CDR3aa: CASSYLTGGLYEQYF

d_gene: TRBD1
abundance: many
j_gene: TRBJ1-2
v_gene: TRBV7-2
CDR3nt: TGTGCCAGCAGGCTAACGGAACAGGGGGCGATCGGATATGGCTACACCTTC
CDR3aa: CASRLTEQGAIGYGYTF

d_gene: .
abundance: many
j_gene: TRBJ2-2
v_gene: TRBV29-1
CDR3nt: TGCAGCGTCCTCGGCCAGGCCGGGGAGCTGTTTTTT
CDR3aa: CSVLGQAGELFF

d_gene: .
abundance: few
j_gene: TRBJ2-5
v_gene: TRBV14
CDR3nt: TGTGCCAGCAGCCAAGCAGGGTCACAAGAGACCCAGTACTTC
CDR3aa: CASSQAGSQETQYF

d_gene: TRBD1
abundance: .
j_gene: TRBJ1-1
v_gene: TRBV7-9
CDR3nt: TGTGCCAGCAGCTTACTTCGGCACAGGGGGAAAACTGAAGCTTTCTTT
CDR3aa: CASSLLRHRGKTEAFF

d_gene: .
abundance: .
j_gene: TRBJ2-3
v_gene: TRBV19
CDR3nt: TGTGCCAGCACTAGCTTGAGCACAGATACGCAGTATTTT
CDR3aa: CASTSLSTDTQYF

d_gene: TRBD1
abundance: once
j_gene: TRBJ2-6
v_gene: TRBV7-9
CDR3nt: TGTGCCAGCAGCCCCGGGACAGGGGGCTTTGGGGCCAACGTCCTGACTTTC
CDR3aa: CASSPGTGGFGANVLTF

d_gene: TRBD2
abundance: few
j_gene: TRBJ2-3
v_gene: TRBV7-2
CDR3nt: TGTGCCAGCAGCTTCTTTGCGGGGGGCCGGAGAGATACGCAGTATTTT
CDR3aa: CASSFFAGGRRDTQYF

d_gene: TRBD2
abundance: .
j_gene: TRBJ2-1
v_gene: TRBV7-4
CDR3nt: TGTGCCAGCAGTGCGCCTAGCGGGGGGGCAATTGAGCAGTTCTTC
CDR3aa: CASSAPSGGAIEQFF

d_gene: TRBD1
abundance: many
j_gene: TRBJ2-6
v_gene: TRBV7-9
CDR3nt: TGTGCCAGCAGCTTAGGGGACAGGACCAGCTCTGGGGCCAACGTCCTGACTTTC
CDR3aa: CASSLGDRTSSGANVLTF

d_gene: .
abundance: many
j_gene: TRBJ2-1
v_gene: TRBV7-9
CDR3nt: TGTGCCAGCAGCTTACTGGTGGGGGAGCAGTTCTTC
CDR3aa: CASSLLVGEQFF

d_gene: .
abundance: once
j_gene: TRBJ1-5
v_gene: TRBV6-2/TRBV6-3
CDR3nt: TGTGCCAGCAGTTACCGACTACAAATCGATCAGCCCCAGCATTTT
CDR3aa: CASSYRLQIDQPQHF

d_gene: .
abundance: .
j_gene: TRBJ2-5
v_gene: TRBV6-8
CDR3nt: TGTGCCAGCAGTTACGAGGCGGACCAAGAGACCCAGTACTTC
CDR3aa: CASSYEADQETQYF

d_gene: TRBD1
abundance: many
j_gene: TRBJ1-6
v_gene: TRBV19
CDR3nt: TGTGCCAGTAGTCTGATGGACAGGGGAAATTTGAACCTCCACTTT
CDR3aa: CASSLMDRGNLNLHF